This T cell receptor beta chain was captured by sequencing in a study of OX40 agonist ivuxolimab in advanced cancers. As for the study in general: Clinicians treated patients with ivuxolimab, an agonistic anti-OX40 (CD134) antibody. Intravenous ivuxolimab was administered to patients every 2 weeks at 0.01 to 10 mg/kg. Previous treatment with anti-PD-1, anti-PD-L1 or anti-CTLA-4 therapy was allowed; 30% to 50% had received some.

Details on this clone: Its target is unknown.

The assay was immunoSEQ multiplex PCR, and TCRdb's table has in-frame clones only and misses some. The profile shows approximately 90,000 clones, about 89% of them singletons. Trimming took off 1 base at V and 5 bases at J, with 8 bases between the two ends. This CDR3 comprises 13 residues. In germline, CDR1 is MDHEN, CDR2 SYDVKM. Study-level results: It was also the case that some nonresponders had low normalized T-cell clonal expansion.

The specimen was CD4+ or CD8+ T cells sorted from blood, collected in a trial of the OX40 agonist ivuxolimab. The origin of this receptor is an adult with an advanced solid tumor such as melanoma, head and neck, liver or kidney cancer. The chain carries TRBV28 and TRBJ2-5; D not certain. Here the CDR3 reads CASSLYVAETQYF. The CDR3 DNA reads as TGTGCCAGCAGTTTATATGTTGCGGAGACCCAGTACTTC.